This record covers a single T cell receptor beta chain. What it binds is not known. This specimen belongs to a study of graft-versus-host responses after intestinal transplantation. For the study at large: Multivisceral, liver-intestinal, or isolated intestinal grafts were transplanted into recipients.

The CDR3 sequence is 12 residues long. V lost 1 base to trimming and J lost 9 bases, with 8 bases between them. The germline V gene encodes CDR1 SGHNT and CDR2 YYREEE (reference sequence). Generated by immunoSEQ multiplex PCR, the TCRdb table keeps only in-frame clones and is missing some. The sample includes about 85,000 clones, around 84% of them seen just once. Study-level points and caveats: Circulating GvH clones peaking coincided with falling HvG clones soon after transplant. Across patients carrying graft-donor T cell macrochimerism, allografts held high graft-versus-host to host-versus-graft clonal ratios. GvH clones were found in recipient marrow; some appeared first in ileum or blood.

This TCR was sampled from a human donor who received an intestinal transplant. The sequencing used unstimulated CD4+ T cells sorted from spleen or lymph node cells, collected before intestinal transplant. V is TRBV5-4 and J is TRBJ2-1, with a possible D match to TRBD2 (6 bases). The CDR3 is CASSLLGGEQFF. In DNA form, the CDR3 reads TGTGCCAGCAGCTTGCTGGGGGGTGAGCAGTTCTTC.